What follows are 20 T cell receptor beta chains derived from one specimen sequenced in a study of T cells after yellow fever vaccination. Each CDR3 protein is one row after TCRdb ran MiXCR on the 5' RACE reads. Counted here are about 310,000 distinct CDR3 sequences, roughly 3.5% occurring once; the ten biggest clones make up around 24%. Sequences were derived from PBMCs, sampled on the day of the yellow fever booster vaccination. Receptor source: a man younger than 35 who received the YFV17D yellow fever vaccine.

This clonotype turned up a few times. CDR3 coding DNA: TGCGCCAGCAGCCATGGACTAGCTGGCGAGACCCAGTACTTC. It yields the protein CASSHGLAGETQYF. The rearrangement joins TRBV5-1 to TRBJ2-5; 8 nucleotides match TRBD2. The CDR3 spans 14 residues. Germline V CDR1 and CDR2: SGHRS, YFSETQ. After removal of 4 bases from V and 5 bases from J, the junction contained 7 bases not matched to a gene.

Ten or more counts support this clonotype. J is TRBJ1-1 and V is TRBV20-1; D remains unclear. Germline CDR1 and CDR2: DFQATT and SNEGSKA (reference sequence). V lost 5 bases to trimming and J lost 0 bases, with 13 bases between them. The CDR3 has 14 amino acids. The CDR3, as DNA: TGCAGTGCTCGCCCAGCTCGGGTGAACACTGAAGCTTTCTTT. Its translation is CSARPARVNTEAFF.

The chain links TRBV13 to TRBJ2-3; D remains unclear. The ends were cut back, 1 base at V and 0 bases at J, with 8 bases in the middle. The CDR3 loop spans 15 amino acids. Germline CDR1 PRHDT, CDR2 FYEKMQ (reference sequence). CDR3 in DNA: TGTGCCAGCAGCTTAGAGTCAGCTAGCACAGATACGCAGTATTTT. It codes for CASSLESASTDTQYF.

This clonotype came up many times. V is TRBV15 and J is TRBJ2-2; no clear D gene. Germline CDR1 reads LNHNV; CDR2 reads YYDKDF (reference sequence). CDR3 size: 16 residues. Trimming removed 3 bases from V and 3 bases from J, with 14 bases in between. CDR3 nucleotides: TGTGCCACCAGCAGGGCGTGGCCAGCTGACACCGGGGAGCTGTTTTTT. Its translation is CATSRAWPADTGELFF.

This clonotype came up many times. Here the CDR3 reads CASSLKGSSGNEQFF. As DNA, the CDR3 is TGTGCCAGCAGCTTAAAGGGGTCTAGCGGCAATGAGCAGTTCTTC. The rearrangement joins TRBV7-2 to TRBJ2-1; 7 nucleotides agree with TRBD2. The germline gives CDR1 SGHTA, CDR2 FQGNSA. The J segment lost 6 bases and the V segment lost 2 bases, leaving 7 bases of the junction unmatched. The CDR3 has 15 residues.

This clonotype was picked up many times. The DNA of the CDR3 is TGTGCCACCAGCAGAGAAGGGCTGCACGAGCAGTACTTC. It is translated as CATSREGLHEQYF. J is TRBJ2-7 and V is TRBV15, with D hard to call. This CDR3 contains 13 residues. V dropped 0 bases and J dropped 5 bases, with 8 bases sitting between them. The germline V gene has CDR1 LNHNV and CDR2 YYDKDF (reference sequence). Full variable domain (missing parts from reference TRBV15 and TRBJ2-7): DAMVIQNPRYQVTQFGKPVTLSCSQTLNHNVMYWYQQKSSQAPKLLFHYYDKDFNNEADTPDNFQSRRPNTSFCFLDIRSPGLGDTAMYLCATSREGLHEQYFGPGTRLTVT.

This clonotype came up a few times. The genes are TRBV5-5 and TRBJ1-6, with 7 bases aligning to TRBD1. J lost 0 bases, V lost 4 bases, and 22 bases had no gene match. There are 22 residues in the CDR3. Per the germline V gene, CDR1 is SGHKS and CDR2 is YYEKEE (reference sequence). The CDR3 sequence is CASSQYPSGGGALSSYNSPLHF. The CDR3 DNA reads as TGTGCCAGCAGCCAGTACCCGAGCGGAGGGGGCGCCCTGAGCTCCTATAATTCACCCCTCCACTTT.

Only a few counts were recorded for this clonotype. CDR3 bases: TGTGCCAGCAGAGCCATCGGGGGGGATTATGGCTACACCTTC. It encodes CASRAIGGDYGYTF. V gene TRBV25-1 combines with J gene TRBJ1-2; a weak D match, TRBD1 (5 bases). V was trimmed by 6 bases and J by 5 bases, leaving 16 bases between them. This CDR3 has 14 amino acids. Germline CDR1 reads MGHDK; CDR2 reads SYGVNS.

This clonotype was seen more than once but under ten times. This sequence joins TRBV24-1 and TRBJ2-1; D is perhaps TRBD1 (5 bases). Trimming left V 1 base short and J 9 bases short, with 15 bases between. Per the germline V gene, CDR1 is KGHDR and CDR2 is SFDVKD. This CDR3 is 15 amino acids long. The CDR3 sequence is CATSDFRQGKVEQFF. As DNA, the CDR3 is TGTGCCACCAGTGATTTCAGGCAGGGAAAGGTTGAGCAGTTCTTC.

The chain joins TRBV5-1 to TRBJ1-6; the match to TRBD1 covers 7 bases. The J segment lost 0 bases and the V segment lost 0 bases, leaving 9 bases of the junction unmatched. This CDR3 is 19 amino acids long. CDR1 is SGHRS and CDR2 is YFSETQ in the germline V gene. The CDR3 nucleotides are TGCGCCAGCAGCTTGGTAGAGGGGGCCAGGAGCTCCTATAATTCACCCCTCCACTTT. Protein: CASSLVEGARSSYNSPLHF.

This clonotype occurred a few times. The chain's CDR3 is CASSLVPTGWASPLHF. DNA of the CDR3: TGTGCCAGCAGCTTAGTCCCTACAGGATGGGCTTCACCCCTCCACTTT. This rearrangement joins TRBV7-8 to TRBJ1-6, with D possibly being TRBD1 (5 bases). V shed 1 base and J shed 9 bases, with 16 bases lying between them. Germline values: CDR1 SGHVS, CDR2 FQNEAQ. The CDR3 length is 16 residues.

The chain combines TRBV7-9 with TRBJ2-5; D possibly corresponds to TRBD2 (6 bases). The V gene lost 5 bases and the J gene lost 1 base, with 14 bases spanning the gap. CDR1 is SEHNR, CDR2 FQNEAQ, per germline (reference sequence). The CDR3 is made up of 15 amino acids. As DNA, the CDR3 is TGTGCCAGCAGCGTGGTGGCGGGGCCCCAAGAGACCCAGTACTTC. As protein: CASSVVAGPQETQYF.

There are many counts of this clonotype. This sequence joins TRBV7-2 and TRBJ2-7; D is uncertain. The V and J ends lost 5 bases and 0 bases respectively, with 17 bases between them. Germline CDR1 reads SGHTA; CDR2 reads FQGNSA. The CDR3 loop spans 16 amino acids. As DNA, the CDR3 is TGTGCCAGCAGCCCCTCCGTGACGGTGAGCTCCTACGAGCAGTACTTC. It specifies CASSPSVTVSSYEQYF.

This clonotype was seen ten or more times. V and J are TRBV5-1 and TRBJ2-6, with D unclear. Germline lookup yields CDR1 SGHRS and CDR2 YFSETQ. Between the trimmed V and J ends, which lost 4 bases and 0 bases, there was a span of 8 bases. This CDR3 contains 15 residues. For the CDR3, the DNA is TGCGCCAGCAGCGACCAAGGCTCTGGGGCCAACGTCCTGACTTTC. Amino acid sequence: CASSDQGSGANVLTF.

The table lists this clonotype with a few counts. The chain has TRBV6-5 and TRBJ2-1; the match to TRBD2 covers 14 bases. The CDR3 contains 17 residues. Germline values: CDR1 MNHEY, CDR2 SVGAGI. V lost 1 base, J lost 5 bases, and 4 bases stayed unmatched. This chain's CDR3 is CASSYYMTSGGDNEQFF. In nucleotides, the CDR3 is TGTGCCAGCAGTTACTATATGACTAGCGGGGGGGACAATGAGCAGTTCTTC.

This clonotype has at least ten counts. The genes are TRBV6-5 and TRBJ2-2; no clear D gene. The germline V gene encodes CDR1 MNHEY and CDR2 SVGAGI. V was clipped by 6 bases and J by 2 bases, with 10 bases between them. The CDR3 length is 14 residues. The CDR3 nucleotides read TGTGCCAGCAGACCGCGACCAAACACCGGGGAGCTGTTTTTT. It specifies CASRPRPNTGELFF.

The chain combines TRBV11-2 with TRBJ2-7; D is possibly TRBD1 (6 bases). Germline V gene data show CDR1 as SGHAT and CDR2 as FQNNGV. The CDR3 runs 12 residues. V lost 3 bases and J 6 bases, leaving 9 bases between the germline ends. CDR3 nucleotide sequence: TGTGCCAGCAGCTTTGCCAGGGGCGAGCAGTACGTC. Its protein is CASSFARGEQYV.

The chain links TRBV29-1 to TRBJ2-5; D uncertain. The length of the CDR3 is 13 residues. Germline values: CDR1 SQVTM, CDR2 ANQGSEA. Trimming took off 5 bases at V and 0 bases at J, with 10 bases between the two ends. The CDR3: CSVRRINQETQYF. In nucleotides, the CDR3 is TGCAGCGTTAGGCGTATTAACCAAGAGACCCAGTACTTC.

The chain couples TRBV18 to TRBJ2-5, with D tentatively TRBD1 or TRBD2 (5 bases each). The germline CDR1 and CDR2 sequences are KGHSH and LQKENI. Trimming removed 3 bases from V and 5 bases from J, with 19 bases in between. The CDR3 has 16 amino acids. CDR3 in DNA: TGTGCCAGCTCACCGCCGGGGCCCCGACCCAGGGAGACCCAGTACTTC. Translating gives CASSPPGPRPRETQYF.

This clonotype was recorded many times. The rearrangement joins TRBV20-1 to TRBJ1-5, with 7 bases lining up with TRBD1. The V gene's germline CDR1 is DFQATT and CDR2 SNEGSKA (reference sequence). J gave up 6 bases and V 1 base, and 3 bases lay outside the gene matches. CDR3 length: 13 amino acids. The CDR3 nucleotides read TGCAGTGCTAGAGGACAGGGCACTCAGCCCCAGCATTTT. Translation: CSARGQGTQPQHF.